This T cell receptor beta chain was profiled in a study of blood T cells in healthy people across ages. Next came a second PCR, run for about 7 to 12 cycles, which used a sample-barcoded 5' primer along with a J-beta primer mix. TCRdb ran MiXCR on the 5' RACE reads and lists one entry per CDR3 protein. In the table there are about 1 million distinct CDR3 sequences, less than 50% of which are singletons. The CDR3 is 15 amino acids. The V and J ends lost 1 base and 3 bases respectively, with 11 bases between them. Germline V gene lookup returns CDR1 SGHAT and CDR2 FQNNGV. This clonotype occurred once. The J gene is TRBJ2-3, the V gene TRBV11-2; the D gene is possibly TRBD1 (5 bases). The clonotype comes from a woman aged 60-75 years in good health. The sample consisted of blood. The CDR3 loop is CASSLVPGKTDTQYF. The CDR3 nucleotides read TGTGCCAGCAGCTTAGTCCCAGGGAAAACAGATACGCAGTATTTT.